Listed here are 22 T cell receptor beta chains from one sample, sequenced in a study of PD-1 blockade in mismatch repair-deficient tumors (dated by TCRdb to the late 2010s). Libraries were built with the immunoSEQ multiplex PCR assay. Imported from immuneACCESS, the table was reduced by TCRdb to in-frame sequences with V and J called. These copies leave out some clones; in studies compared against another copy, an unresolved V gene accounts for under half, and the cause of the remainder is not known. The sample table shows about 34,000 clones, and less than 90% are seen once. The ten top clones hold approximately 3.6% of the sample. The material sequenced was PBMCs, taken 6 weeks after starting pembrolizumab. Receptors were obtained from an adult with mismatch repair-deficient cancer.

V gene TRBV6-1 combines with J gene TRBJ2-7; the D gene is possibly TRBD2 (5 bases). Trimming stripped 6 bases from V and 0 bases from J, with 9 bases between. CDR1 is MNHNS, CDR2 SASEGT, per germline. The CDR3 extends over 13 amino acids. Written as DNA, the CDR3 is TGTGCCAGCAGCCTCCGGGACTCCTACGAGCAGTACTTC. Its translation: CASSLRDSYEQYF.

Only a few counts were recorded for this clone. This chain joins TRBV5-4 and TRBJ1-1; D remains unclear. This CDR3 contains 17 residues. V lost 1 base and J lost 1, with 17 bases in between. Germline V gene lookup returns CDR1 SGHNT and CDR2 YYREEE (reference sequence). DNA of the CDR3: TGTGCCAGCAGCTTGTTCCGGCCCGGGTTGAGGAACACTGAAGCTTTCTTT. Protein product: CASSLFRPGLRNTEAFF. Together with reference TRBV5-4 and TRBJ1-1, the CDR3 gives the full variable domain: ETGVTQSPTHLIKTRGQQVTLRCSSQSGHNTVSWYQQALGQGPQFIFQYYREEENGRGNFPPRFSGLQFPNYSSELNVNALELDDSALYLCASSLFRPGLRNTEAFFGQGTRLTVV.

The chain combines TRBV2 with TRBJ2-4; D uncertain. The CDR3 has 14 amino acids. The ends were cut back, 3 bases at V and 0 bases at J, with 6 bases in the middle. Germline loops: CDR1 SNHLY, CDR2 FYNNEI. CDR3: CASSDYLAKNIQYF. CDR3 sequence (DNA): TGTGCCAGCAGTGACTACCTAGCCAAAAACATTCAGTACTTC.

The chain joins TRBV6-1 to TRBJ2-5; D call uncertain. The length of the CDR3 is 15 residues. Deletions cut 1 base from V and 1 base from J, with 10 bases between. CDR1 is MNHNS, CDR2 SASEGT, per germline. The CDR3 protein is CASSEGVAVQETQYF. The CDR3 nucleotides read TGTGCCAGCAGTGAAGGGGTAGCAGTCCAAGAGACCCAGTACTTC.

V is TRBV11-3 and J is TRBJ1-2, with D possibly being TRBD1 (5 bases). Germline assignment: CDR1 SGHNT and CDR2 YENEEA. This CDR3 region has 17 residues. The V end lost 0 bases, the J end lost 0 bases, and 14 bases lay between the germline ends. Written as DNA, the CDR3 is TGTGCCAGCAGCTTAGATCGGGCACAGGCCACTAACTATGGCTACACCTTC. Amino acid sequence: CASSLDRAQATNYGYTF.

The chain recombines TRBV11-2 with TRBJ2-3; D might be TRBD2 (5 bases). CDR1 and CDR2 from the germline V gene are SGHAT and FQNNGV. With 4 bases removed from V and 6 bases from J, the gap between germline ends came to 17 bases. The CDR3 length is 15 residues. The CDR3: CASSSNTLGGDTQYF. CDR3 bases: TGTGCCAGCAGCTCTAATACCTTGGGCGGGGATACGCAGTATTTT.

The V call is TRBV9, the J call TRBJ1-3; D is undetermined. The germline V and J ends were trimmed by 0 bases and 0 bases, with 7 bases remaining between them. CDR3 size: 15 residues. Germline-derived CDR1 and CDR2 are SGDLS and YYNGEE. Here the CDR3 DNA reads TGTGCCAGCAGCGTAGATCACAGCTCTGGAAACACCATATATTTT. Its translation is CASSVDHSSGNTIYF.

CDR3 protein: CASSLMSISYEQYF. The CDR3, as DNA: TGTGCCAGCAGCTTAATGAGTATATCCTACGAGCAGTACTTC. V gene TRBV7-9 combines with J gene TRBJ2-7; D gene uncertain. Germline V gene sequence: CDR1 SEHNR, CDR2 FQNEAQ (reference sequence). The CDR3 is 14 residues long. Trimming shortened V by 2 bases and J by 1 base, and 9 bases separated the two germline ends.

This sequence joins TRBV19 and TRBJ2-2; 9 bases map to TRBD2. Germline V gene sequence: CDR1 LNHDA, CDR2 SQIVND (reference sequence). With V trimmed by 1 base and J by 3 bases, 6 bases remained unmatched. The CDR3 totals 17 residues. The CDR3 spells CASSIGSSGSDTGELFF. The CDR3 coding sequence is TGTGCCAGTAGTATAGGAAGTAGCGGGAGTGACACCGGGGAGCTGTTTTTT.

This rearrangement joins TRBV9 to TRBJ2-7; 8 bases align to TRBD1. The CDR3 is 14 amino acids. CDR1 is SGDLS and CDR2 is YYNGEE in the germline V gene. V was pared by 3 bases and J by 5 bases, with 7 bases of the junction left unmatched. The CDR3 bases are TGTGCCAGCAGCGCCACGGACAGGGTCCACGAGCAGTACTTC. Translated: CASSATDRVHEQYF.

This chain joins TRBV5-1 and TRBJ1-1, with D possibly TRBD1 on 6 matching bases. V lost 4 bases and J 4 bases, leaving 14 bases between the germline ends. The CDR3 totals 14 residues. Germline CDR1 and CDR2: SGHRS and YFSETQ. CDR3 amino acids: CASSNTGTTTEAFF. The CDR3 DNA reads TGCGCCAGCAGCAACACAGGGACGACCACTGAAGCTTTCTTT.

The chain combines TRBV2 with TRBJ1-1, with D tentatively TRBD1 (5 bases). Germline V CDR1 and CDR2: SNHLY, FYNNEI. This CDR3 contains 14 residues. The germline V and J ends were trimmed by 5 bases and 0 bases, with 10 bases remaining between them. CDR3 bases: TGTGCCAGCAGTACGGGGGGACTGAACACTGAAGCTTTCTTT. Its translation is CASSTGGLNTEAFF.

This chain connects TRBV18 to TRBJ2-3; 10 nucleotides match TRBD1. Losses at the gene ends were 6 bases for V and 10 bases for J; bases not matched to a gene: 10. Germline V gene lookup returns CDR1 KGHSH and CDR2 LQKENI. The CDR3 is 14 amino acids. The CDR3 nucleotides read TGTGCCAGCTCCCCGGGACAGGGGAAGGTTGCGCAGTATTTT. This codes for CASSPGQGKVAQYF.

This CDR3 is CASSLEGGLTQYF. The CDR3 region has the DNA TGTGCCAGCAGCTTAGAAGGTGGGCTTACGCAGTATTTT. The chain employs TRBV11-2 and TRBJ2-3; D unresolved. The CDR3 is made up of 13 amino acids. Germline V lookup: CDR1 SGHAT, CDR2 FQNNGV. Trimming took 0 bases from V and 8 from J, leaving 9 bases between them. Combining the CDR3 with reference TRBV11-2 and TRBJ2-3 gives the whole variable domain EAGVAQSPRYKIIEKRQSVAFWCNPISGHATLYWYQQILGQGPKLLIQFQNNGVVDDSQLPKDRFSAERLKGVDSTLKIQPAKLEDSAVYLCASSLEGGLTQYFGPGTRLTVL.

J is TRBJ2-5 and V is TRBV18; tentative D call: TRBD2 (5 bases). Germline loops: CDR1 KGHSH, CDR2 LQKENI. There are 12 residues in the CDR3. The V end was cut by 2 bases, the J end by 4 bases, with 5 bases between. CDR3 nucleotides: TGTGCCAGCTCACCAGCGGGAGAGACCCAGTACTTC. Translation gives CASSPAGETQYF.

CDR3 loop: CASSDRGTGNTEAFF. CDR3 in DNA: TGTGCCAGCAGCGACAGGGGAACGGGAAACACTGAAGCTTTCTTT. The chain couples TRBV7-9 to TRBJ1-1; TRBD1 matches 8 bases. This CDR3 comprises 15 residues. Germline V lookup: CDR1 SEHNR, CDR2 FQNEAQ (reference sequence). V lost 5 bases, J lost 2 bases, and 7 bases stayed unmatched.

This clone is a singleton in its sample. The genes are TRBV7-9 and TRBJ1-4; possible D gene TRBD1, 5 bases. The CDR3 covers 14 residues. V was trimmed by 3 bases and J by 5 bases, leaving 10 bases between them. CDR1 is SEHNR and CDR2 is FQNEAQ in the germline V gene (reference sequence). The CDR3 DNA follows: TGTGCCAGCAGCTTCGCGACAGAGAATGAAAAACTGTTTTTT. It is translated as CASSFATENEKLFF.

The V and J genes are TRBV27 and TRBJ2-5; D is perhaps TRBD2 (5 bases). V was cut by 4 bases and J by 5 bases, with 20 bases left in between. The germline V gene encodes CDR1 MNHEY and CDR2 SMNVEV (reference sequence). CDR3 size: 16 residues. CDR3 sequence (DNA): TGTGCCAGCAGTTCCCGGAGGCCAGAGAGTTGGGAGACCCAGTACTTC. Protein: CASSSRRPESWETQYF.

As DNA, the CDR3 is TGCGCCAGCAGTAGCGGTAGGACCTACGAGCAGTACTTC. It is translated as CASSSGRTYEQYF. J is TRBJ2-7 and V is TRBV5-1; TRBD2 is a possible D gene (6 bases). The CDR3 loop spans 13 amino acids. V lost 5 bases, J lost 2 bases, and 11 bases lay in between. Germline-derived CDR1 and CDR2 are SGHRS and YFSETQ.

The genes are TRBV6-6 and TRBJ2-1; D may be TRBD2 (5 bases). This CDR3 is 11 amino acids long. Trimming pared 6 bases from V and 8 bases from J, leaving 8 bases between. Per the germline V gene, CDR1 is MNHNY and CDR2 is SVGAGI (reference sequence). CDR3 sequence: CASSPSHEQFF. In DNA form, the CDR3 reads TGTGCCAGCAGCCCTAGCCATGAGCAGTTCTTC.

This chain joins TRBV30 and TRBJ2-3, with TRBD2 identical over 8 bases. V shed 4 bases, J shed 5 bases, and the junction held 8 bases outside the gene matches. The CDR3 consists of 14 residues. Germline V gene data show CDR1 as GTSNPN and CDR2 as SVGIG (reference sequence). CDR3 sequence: CAWIRAGEVDTQYF. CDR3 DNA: TGTGCCTGGATTCGAGCGGGAGAGGTAGATACGCAGTATTTT. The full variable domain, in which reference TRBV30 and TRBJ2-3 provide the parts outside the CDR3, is SQTIHQWPATLVQPVGSPLSLECTVEGTSNPNLYWYRQAAGRGLQLLFYSVGIGQISSEVPQNLSASRPQDRQFILSSKKLLLSDSGFYLCAWIRAGEVDTQYFGPGTRLTVL.

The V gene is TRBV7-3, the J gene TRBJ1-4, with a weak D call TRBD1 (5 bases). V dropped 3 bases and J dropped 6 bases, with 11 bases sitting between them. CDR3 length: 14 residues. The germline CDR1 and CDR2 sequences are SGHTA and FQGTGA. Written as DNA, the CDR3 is TGTGCCAGCAGCTTCTCCCTAGGGGATGAAAAACTGTTTTTT. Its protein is CASSFSLGDEKLFF.